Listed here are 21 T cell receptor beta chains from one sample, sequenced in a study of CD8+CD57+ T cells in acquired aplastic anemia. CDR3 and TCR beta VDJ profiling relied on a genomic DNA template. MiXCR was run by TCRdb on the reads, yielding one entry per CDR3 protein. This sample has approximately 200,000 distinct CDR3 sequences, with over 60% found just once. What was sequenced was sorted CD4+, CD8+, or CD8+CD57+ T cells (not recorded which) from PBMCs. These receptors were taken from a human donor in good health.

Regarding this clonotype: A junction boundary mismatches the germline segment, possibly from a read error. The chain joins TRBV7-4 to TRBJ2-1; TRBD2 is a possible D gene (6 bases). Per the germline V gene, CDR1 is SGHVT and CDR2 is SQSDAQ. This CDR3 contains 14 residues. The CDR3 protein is CASSQGGTYSEQFF. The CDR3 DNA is TGTGCCAGCAGCCAGGGCGGGACCTACAGTGAGCAGTTCTTC.

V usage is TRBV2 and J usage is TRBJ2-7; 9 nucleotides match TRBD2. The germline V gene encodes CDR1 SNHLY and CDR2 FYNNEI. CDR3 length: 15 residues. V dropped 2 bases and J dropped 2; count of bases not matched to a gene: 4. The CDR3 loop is CASSEMAGGPYEQYF. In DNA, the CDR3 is TGTGCCAGCAGTGAAATGGCGGGAGGGCCCTACGAGCAGTACTTC.

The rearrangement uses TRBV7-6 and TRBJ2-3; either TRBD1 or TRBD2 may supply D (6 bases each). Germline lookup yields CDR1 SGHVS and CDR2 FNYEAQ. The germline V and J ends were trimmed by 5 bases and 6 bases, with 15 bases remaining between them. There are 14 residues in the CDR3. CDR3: CASSPYREVDTQYF. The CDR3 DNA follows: TGTGCCAGCAGCCCATACAGGGAGGTGGATACGCAGTATTTT.

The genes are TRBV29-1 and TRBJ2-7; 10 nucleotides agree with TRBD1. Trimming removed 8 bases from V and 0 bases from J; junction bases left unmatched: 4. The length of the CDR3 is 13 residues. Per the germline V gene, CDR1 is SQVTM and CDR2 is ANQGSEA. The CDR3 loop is CSMTGGPSYEQYF. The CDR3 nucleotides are TGCAGCATGACAGGGGGCCCCTCCTACGAGCAGTACTTC.

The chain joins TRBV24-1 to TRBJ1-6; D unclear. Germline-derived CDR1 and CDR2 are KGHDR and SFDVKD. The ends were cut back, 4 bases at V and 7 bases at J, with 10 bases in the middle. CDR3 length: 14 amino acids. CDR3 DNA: TGTGCCACCAGTGACCGCGGATTGAATTCACCCCTCCACTTT. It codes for CATSDRGLNSPLHF.

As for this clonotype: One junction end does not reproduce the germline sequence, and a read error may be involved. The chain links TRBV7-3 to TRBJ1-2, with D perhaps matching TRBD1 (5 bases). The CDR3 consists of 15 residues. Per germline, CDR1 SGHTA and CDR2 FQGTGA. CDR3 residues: CASSPWGRESYGYTF. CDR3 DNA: TGTGCCAGCAGTCCTTGGGGCAGGGAATCCTATGGATACACCTTC.

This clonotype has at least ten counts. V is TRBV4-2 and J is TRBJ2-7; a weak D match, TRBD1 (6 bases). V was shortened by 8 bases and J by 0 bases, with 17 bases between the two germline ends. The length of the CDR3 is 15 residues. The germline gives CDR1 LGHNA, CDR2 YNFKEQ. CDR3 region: CASGGPGAPSYEQYF. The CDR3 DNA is TGTGCCAGCGGGGGCCCAGGGGCTCCCTCCTACGAGCAGTACTTC.

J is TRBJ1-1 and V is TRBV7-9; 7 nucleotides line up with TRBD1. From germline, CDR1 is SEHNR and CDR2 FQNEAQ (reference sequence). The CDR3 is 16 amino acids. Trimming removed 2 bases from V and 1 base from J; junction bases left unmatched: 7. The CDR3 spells CASSLLGDRTNTEAFF. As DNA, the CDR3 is TGTGCCAGCAGCTTATTAGGGGACAGAACGAACACTGAAGCTTTCTTT.

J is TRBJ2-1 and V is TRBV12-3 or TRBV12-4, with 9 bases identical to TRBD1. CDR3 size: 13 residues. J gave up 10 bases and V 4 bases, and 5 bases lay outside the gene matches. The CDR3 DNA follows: TGTGCCAGCAGTTCACAGGGGGCAAGAGAGCAGTTCTTC. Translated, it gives CASSSQGAREQFF.

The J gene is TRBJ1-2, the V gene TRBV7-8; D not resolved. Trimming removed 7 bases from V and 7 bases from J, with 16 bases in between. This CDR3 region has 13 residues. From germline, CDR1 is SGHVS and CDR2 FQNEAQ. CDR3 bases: TGTGCCAGCAACACGGGAGGGAATAGTGGCTACACCTTC. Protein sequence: CASNTGGNSGYTF.

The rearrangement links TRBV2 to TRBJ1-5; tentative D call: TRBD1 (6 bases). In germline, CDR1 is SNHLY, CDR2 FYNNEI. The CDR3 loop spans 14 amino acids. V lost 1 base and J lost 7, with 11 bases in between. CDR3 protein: CASSEGGAQQPQHF. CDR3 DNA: TGTGCCAGCAGTGAAGGGGGGGCCCAACAGCCCCAGCATTTT.

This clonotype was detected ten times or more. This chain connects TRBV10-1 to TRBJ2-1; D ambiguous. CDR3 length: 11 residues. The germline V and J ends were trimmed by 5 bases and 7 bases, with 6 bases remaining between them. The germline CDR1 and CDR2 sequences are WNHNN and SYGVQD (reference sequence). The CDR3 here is CASSNSNEQFF. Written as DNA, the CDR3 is TGCGCCAGCAGTAACAGTAATGAGCAGTTCTTC.

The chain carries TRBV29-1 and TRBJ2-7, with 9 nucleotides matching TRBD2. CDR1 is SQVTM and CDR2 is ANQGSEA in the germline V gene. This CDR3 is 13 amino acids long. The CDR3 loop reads CSLVSGSRYEQYF. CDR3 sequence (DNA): TGCAGTTTGGTTAGCGGGAGCCGCTACGAGCAGTACTTC.

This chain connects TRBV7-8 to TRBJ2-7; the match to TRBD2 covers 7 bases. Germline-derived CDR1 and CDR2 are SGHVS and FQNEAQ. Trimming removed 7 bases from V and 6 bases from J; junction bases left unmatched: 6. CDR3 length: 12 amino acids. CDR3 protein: CASTRPGGEQYF. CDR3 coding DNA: TGTGCCAGCACCCGGCCGGGGGGCGAGCAGTACTTC.

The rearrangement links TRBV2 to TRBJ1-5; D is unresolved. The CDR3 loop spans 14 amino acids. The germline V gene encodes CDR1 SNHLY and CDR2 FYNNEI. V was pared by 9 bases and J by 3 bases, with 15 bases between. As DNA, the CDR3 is TGTGCCAGGACGGTTCGGGAACTCAATCAGCCCCAGCATTTT. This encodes CARTVRELNQPQHF.

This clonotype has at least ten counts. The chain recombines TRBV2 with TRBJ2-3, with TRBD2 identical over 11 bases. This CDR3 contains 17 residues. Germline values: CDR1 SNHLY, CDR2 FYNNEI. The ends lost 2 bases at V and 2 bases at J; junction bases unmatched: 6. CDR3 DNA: TGTGCCAGCAGTGAATCCCGACTAGCGGGGATCACAGATACGCAGTATTTT. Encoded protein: CASSESRLAGITDTQYF.

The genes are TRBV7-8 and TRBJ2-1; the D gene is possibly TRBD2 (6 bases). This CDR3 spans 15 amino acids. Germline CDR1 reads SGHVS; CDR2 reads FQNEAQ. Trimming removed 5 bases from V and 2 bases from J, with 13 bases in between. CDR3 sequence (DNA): TGTGCCAGCAGCAGATTAGCGGACCCCTACAATGAGCAGTTCTTC. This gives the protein CASSRLADPYNEQFF. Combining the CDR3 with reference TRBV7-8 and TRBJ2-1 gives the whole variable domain GAGVSQSPRYKVAKRGQDVALRCDPISGHVSLFWYQQALGQGPEFLTYFQNEAQLDKSGLPSDRFFAERPEGSVSTLKIQRTQQEDSAVYLCASSRLADPYNEQFFGPGTRLTVL.

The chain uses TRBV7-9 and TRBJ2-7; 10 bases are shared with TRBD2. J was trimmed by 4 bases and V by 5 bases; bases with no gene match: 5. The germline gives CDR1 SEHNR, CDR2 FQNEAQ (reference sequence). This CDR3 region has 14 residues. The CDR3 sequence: CASSRSGGPYEQYF. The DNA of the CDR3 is TGTGCCAGCAGCCGTAGCGGGGGGCCATACGAGCAGTACTTC.

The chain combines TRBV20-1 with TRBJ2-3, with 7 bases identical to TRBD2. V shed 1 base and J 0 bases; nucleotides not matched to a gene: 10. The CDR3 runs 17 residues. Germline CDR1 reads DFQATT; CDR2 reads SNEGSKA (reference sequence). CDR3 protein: CSARASALAPSTDTQYF. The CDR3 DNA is TGCAGTGCTAGAGCCTCCGCACTAGCGCCTAGCACAGATACGCAGTATTTT.

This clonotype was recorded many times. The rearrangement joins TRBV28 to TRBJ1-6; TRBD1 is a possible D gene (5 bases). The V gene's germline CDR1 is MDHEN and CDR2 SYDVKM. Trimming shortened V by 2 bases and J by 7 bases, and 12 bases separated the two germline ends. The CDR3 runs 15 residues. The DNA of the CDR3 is TGTGCCAGCAGTTTAACAGGTTTATCCAATTCACCCCTCCACTTT. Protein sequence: CASSLTGLSNSPLHF.

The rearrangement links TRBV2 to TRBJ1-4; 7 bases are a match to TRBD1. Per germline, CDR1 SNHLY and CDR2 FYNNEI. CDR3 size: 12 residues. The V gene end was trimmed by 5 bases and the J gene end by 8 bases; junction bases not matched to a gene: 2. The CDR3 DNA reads TGTGCCAGCAGTAGGGACAGAGAAAAACTGTTTTTT. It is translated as CASSRDREKLFF.